This T cell receptor beta chain was obtained from a study of cytomegalovirus exposure and HLA in healthy donors. Whole-study results and caveats: The TCR clusters that emerged in the first cohort tended, a later analysis found, to co-occur in the 120 or so validation repertoires.

This clone has just one count. Its antigen is unknown. Here immunoSEQ multiplex PCR was the method, and the copy in TCRdb shows in-frame clones only, minus some. The top ten clones hold 3.6% of a sample with 65,000 to 95,000 clones, 80% to 95% of them seen once. This clonotype originated in a woman aged 25 to 39 in good health and CMV-seronegative. The sequenced sample consisted of PBMCs.

CDR3 in amino acids: CASSSYGLAHNEQFF. The CDR3 DNA reads as TGCGCCAGCAGCTCGTACGGACTAGCTCACAATGAGCAGTTCTTC. This sequence joins TRBV4-1 and TRBJ2-1; 8 bases match TRBD2. The ends lost 5 bases at V and 5 bases at J; junction bases unmatched: 8. The CDR3 totals 15 residues. Germline V gene sequence: CDR1 MGHRA, CDR2 YSYEKL.